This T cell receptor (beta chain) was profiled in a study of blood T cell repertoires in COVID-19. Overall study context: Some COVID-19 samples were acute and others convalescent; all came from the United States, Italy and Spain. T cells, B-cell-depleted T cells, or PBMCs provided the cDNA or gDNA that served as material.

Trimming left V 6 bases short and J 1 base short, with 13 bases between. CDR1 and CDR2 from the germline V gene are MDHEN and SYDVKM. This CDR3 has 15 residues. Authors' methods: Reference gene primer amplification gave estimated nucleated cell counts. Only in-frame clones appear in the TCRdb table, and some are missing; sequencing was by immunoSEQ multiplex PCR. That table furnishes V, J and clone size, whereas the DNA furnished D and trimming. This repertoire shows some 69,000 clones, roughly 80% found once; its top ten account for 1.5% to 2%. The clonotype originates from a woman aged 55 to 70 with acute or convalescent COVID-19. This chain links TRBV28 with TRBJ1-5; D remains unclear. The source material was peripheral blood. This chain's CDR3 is CASRAPGVSNQPQHF. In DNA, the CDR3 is TGTGCCAGCAGGGCCCCTGGAGTCAGCAATCAGCCCCAGCATTTT.